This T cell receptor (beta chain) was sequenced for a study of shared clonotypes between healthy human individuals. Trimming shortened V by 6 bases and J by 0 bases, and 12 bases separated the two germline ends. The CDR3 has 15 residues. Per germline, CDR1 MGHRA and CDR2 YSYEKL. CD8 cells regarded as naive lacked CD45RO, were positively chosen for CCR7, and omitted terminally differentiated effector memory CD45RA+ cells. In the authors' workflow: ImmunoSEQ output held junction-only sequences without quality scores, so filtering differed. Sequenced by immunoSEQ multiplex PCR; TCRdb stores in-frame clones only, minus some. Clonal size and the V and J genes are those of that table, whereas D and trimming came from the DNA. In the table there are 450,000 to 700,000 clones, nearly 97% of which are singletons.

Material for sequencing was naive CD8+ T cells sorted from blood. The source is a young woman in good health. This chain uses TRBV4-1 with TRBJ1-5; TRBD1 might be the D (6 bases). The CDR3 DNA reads TGCGCCAGCAGTTACGCAGGGGATAGCAATCAGCCCCAGCATTTT. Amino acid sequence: CASSYAGDSNQPQHF.